Each of the 20 T cell receptor beta chains below was sequenced from the same sample in a study of blood T cell repertoires in COVID-19. Clones were read by immunoSEQ multiplex PCR, and TCRdb kept only the in-frame ones, dropping some. The sample has some 200,000 clones; roughly 87% are singletons. Material: peripheral blood. The source of these receptors is a woman aged 18 to 35 who had recovered from COVID-19.

This chain links TRBV10-3 with TRBJ2-7, with D possibly TRBD1 on 5 matching bases. Germline CDR1 is ENHRY and CDR2 is SYGVKD. Trimming removed 0 bases at V and 4 bases at J, with 13 bases between. This CDR3 spans 15 amino acids. The CDR3: CAISESLGQGYEQYF. CDR3 nucleotide sequence: TGTGCCATCAGTGAGTCGTTAGGCCAGGGTTACGAGCAGTACTTC.

The chain recombines TRBV3-1 (or the pseudogene TRBV3-2) with TRBJ2-3; possibly TRBD2 for D (6 bases). V shed 1 base and J shed 12 bases, with 14 bases lying between them. From germline, CDR1 is LGHDT and CDR2 YNNKEL (reference sequence). The CDR3 has 13 residues. The CDR3 loop reads CASSQAGGAPQYF. The CDR3 nucleotides are TGTGCCAGCAGCCAAGCTGGCGGGGCCCCTCAGTATTTT.

The DNA of the CDR3 is TGTGCCAGCAGTTCGTCCGGGACAGGCAACACCGGGGAGCTGTTTTTT. Amino acid sequence: CASSSSGTGNTGELFF. The chain employs TRBV6-5 and TRBJ2-2, with 8 bases matching TRBD1. The V gene's germline CDR1 is MNHEY and CDR2 SVGAGI. Unmatched junction bases numbered 6, after V lost 4 bases and J lost 2 bases. The CDR3 is 16 residues long.

The chain links TRBV9 to TRBJ2-7; 9 bases fit TRBD2. In germline, CDR1 is SGDLS, CDR2 YYNGEE. The CDR3 has 15 amino acids. Germline trimming cut 4 bases from V and 6 bases from J; bases unmatched to any gene: 11. CDR3 DNA: TGTGCCAGCAGCCCATCATCTAGCGGGATGGGCGAGCAGTACTTC. Translation gives CASSPSSSGMGEQYF.

This chain joins TRBV4-3 and TRBJ2-1, with TRBD2 matching over 7 bases. Losses at the gene ends were 2 bases for V and 5 bases for J; bases not matched to a gene: 6. The V gene's germline CDR1 is LGHNA and CDR2 YSLEER. CDR3 length: 15 residues. The CDR3 loop is CASSQMSGINNEQFF. As DNA, the CDR3 is TGCGCCAGCAGCCAAATGAGCGGGATCAACAATGAGCAGTTCTTC.

This clone was counted a single time. The V and J genes are TRBV19 and TRBJ2-7; 9 bases are shared with TRBD1. There are 15 residues in the CDR3. Germline V gene sequence: CDR1 LNHDA, CDR2 SQIVND (reference sequence). Germline trimming cut 5 bases from V and 0 bases from J; bases unmatched to any gene: 5. CDR3 amino acids: CASSVGQGSSYEQYF. The DNA of the CDR3 is TGTGCCAGTAGTGTGGGACAGGGCAGCTCCTACGAGCAGTACTTC.

The chain recombines TRBV10-2 with TRBJ2-4; no clear D. The CDR3 is 12 residues long. V lost 5 bases to trimming and J lost 7 bases, with 9 bases between them. Per germline, CDR1 WSHSY and CDR2 SAAADI. In DNA form, the CDR3 reads TGCGCCAGCAGTTCTATGTCCAACATTCAGTACTTC. Protein sequence: CASSSMSNIQYF.

This clone was seen a single time. The chain has TRBV5-1 and TRBJ2-1; TRBD1 agrees at 9 bases. J was trimmed by 5 bases and V by 1 base; bases with no gene match: 4. The CDR3 extends over 15 amino acids. CDR1 is SGHRS, CDR2 YFSETQ, per germline. The CDR3 is CASSLWTGDHNEQFF. In DNA, the CDR3 is TGCGCCAGCAGCTTGTGGACAGGGGACCACAATGAGCAGTTCTTC. Using reference TRBV5-1 and TRBJ2-1 for the parts outside the CDR3, the full variable domain is KAGVTQTPRYLIKTRGQQVTLSCSPISGHRSVSWYQQTPGQGLQFLFEYFSETQRNKGNFPGRFSGRQFSNSRSEMNVSTLELGDSALYLCASSLWTGDHNEQFFGPGTRLTVL.

CDR3 sequence: CASSPYPERTNQPQHF. The DNA of the CDR3 is TGCGCCAGCAGCCCCTACCCAGAGAGGACTAATCAGCCCCAGCATTTT. This chain uses TRBV4-1 with TRBJ1-5; unclear D gene. The CDR3 has 16 amino acids. The V end lost 4 bases, the J end lost 4 bases, and 17 bases lay between the germline ends. Per germline, CDR1 MGHRA and CDR2 YSYEKL.

J is TRBJ1-3 and V is TRBV7-6, with D hard to call. Germline CDR1 and CDR2: SGHVS and FNYEAQ. This CDR3 comprises 13 residues. The V gene lost 5 bases and the J gene lost 2 bases, with 7 bases spanning the gap. CDR3 sequence (DNA): TGTGCCAGCAGCCTCCAGACTGGAAACACCATATATTTT. Amino acid sequence: CASSLQTGNTIYF.

The rearrangement joins TRBV6-5 to TRBJ2-3, with a tentative D call TRBD2 (5 bases). This CDR3 region has 12 residues. The germline gives CDR1 MNHEY, CDR2 SVGAGI. V dropped 6 bases and J dropped 6 bases, with 10 bases sitting between them. The DNA for the CDR3 is TGTGCCAGCAGGGGGAGTGCGGATACGCAGTATTTT. Its protein product is CASRGSADTQYF.

The chain has TRBV5-1 and TRBJ1-4; no clear D gene. Trimming cost V 5 bases and J 0 bases, with 11 bases left between them. Looked up from germline, CDR1 is SGHRS and CDR2 is YFSETQ. This CDR3 has 15 amino acids. CDR3 amino acids: CASSPMPATNEKLFF. As DNA, the CDR3 is TGCGCCAGCAGTCCTATGCCTGCAACTAATGAAAAACTGTTTTTT.

This chain uses TRBV11-2 with TRBJ1-1; D perhaps matches TRBD1 (6 bases). V lost 0 bases to trimming and J lost 5 bases, with 13 bases between them. CDR3 length: 15 amino acids. Germline values: CDR1 SGHAT, CDR2 FQNNGV. The CDR3 DNA reads as TGTGCCAGCAGCTTAGAGTGGGGGCTGGGGACTGAAGCTTTCTTT. Protein: CASSLEWGLGTEAFF.

As DNA, the CDR3 is TGTGCCAGCAGCTTGGGGGAGGGGACCCAGTACTTC. It encodes CASSLGEGTQYF. J is TRBJ2-5 and V is TRBV7-3, with 7 bases matching TRBD2. In germline, CDR1 is SGHTA, CDR2 FQGTGA. With 3 bases clipped from V and 7 bases from J, the junction kept 2 bases outside the gene matches. This CDR3 contains 12 residues.

The V and J genes are TRBV11-2 and TRBJ1-1; TRBD1 aligns across 9 bases. There are 17 residues in the CDR3. Germline CDR1 and CDR2: SGHAT and FQNNGV. V lost 5 bases, J lost 0 bases, and 10 bases stayed unmatched. CDR3 protein: CASSTGDRASMNTEAFF. CDR3 DNA: TGTGCCAGCAGCACCGGGGACAGGGCTTCCATGAACACTGAAGCTTTCTTT.

The chain employs TRBV13 and TRBJ2-1; TRBD2 matches at 12 bases. After removal of 6 bases from V and 4 bases from J, the junction contained 7 bases not matched to a gene. Per germline, CDR1 PRHDT and CDR2 FYEKMQ (reference sequence). This CDR3 is built from 16 residues. CDR3 residues: CASSSRLAGVYNEQFF. In nucleotides, the CDR3 is TGTGCCAGCAGTTCTAGACTAGCGGGAGTTTACAATGAGCAGTTCTTC.

The chain combines TRBV9 with TRBJ2-2; 8 bases line up with TRBD2. The V and J ends lost 4 bases and 3 bases, in that order; junction bases with no gene match: 5. The CDR3 loop spans 15 amino acids. Germline V gene sequence: CDR1 SGDLS, CDR2 YYNGEE. This chain's CDR3 is CASSFSGSDTGELFF. CDR3 in DNA: TGTGCCAGCAGCTTCAGCGGGAGCGACACCGGGGAGCTGTTTTTT.

This clone was recorded many times. This chain connects TRBV15 to TRBJ2-1; 7 bases agree with TRBD2. The J segment lost 4 bases and the V segment lost 0 bases, leaving 3 bases of the junction unmatched. Germline CDR1 is LNHNV and CDR2 is YYDKDF (reference sequence). The CDR3 consists of 15 residues. This CDR3 is CATSRDSGPYNEQFF. CDR3 DNA sequence: TGTGCCACCAGCAGAGATAGCGGGCCTTACAATGAGCAGTTCTTC. Full variable domain (outside the CDR3, taken from reference TRBV15 and TRBJ2-1): DAMVIQNPRYQVTQFGKPVTLSCSQTLNHNVMYWYQQKSSQAPKLLFHYYDKDFNNEADTPDNFQSRRPNTSFCFLDIRSPGLGDTAMYLCATSRDSGPYNEQFFGPGTRLTVL.

The chain employs TRBV13 and TRBJ2-3, with 10 positions matching TRBD1. Germline CDR1 and CDR2: PRHDT and FYEKMQ (reference sequence). Losses at the gene ends were 5 bases for V and 2 bases for J; bases not matched to a gene: 7. This CDR3 is built from 16 residues. CDR3 sequence: CASSHPTGGLTDTQYF. In nucleotides, the CDR3 is TGTGCCAGCAGCCACCCGACAGGGGGCCTCACAGATACGCAGTATTTT.

This clone has just a few counts. This rearrangement joins TRBV7-3 to TRBJ2-2; D call uncertain. The V end lost 2 bases, the J end lost 5 bases, and 9 bases lay between the germline ends. CDR3 length: 14 residues. Germline loops: CDR1 SGHTA, CDR2 FQGTGA. The CDR3 region has the DNA TGTGCCAGCAGCTTAGTCCCAGGAACCGGGGAGCTGTTTTTT. Amino acids: CASSLVPGTGELFF.